The 21 T cell receptor beta chains below were found in one sample sequenced in a study of shared clonotypes between healthy human individuals. Sequencing was performed with immunoSEQ multiplex PCR; in TCRdb, only in-frame clones are kept and a portion is missing. Of under 850,000 clones listed, 80% to 95% are singletons. CD45RO-negative, CCR7-selected cells formed the naive CD8 fraction, which excluded terminally differentiated effector memory CD45RA+ cells. Sequencing input: naive CD8+ T cells sorted from blood. These receptors came from a man aged 25 to 40 in good health.

The chain uses TRBV6-5 and TRBJ2-1; 8 nucleotides agree with TRBD2. CDR1 MNHEY and CDR2 SVGAGI come from the germline V gene. The trim removed 2 bases at V and 7 bases at J, leaving 7 bases unmatched. The CDR3 totals 15 residues. CDR3 in DNA: TGTGCCAGCAGTTACACAGCGGGAGAGGGGAATGAGCAGTTCTTC. It is translated as CASSYTAGEGNEQFF.

V is TRBV9 and J is TRBJ2-7; D gene unclear. Germline V gives CDR1 SGDLS, CDR2 YYNGEE. The CDR3 runs to 15 residues. V dropped 0 bases and J dropped 1 base, with 11 bases sitting between them. CDR3 sequence (DNA): TGTGCCAGCAGCGTAGACCTGGGCGCTTCCTACGAGCAGTACTTC. Translating gives CASSVDLGASYEQYF.

The sample holds one count of this clone. The chain is built from TRBV7-2 and TRBJ2-7; 8 bases fit TRBD2. Germline V lookup: CDR1 SGHTA, CDR2 FQGNSA. The CDR3 spans 16 residues. Trimming at V came to 5 bases and at J to 0 bases, leaving 9 bases not matched to a gene. The CDR3 protein is CASSLKAGGPSYEQYF. The CDR3, as DNA: TGTGCCAGCAGCCTCAAGGCGGGAGGCCCCTCCTACGAGCAGTACTTC.

The chain links TRBV6-6 to TRBJ2-1; 9 positions agree with TRBD1. The CDR3 loop spans 13 amino acids. V shed 5 bases, J shed 6 bases, and the junction held 2 bases outside the gene matches. Per the germline V gene, CDR1 is MNHNY and CDR2 is SVGAGI (reference sequence). The CDR3 loop is CASSRTGANEQFF. The DNA of the CDR3 is TGTGCCAGCAGTCGGACAGGGGCCAATGAGCAGTTCTTC.

V gene TRBV28 combines with J gene TRBJ1-3; 10 bases align to TRBD1. CDR3 length: 18 amino acids. Germline V CDR1 and CDR2: MDHEN, SYDVKM. V lost 7 bases to trimming and J lost 4 bases; unmatched junction nucleotides: 16. The CDR3 DNA reads TGTGCCAGCATGCCCTTTTTGGGACAGGGGATCGGGGGAAACACCATATATTTT. Its translation is CASMPFLGQGIGGNTIYF.

The CDR3 nucleotides are TGTGCCACCCCACAGGGGGAAATACCCTACGAGCAGTACTTC. Translation gives CATPQGEIPYEQYF. The rearrangement uses TRBV21-1 and TRBJ2-7; whether TRBD1, the table's D call, matches the DNA was not checked. TRBV21-1 is labeled a pseudogene. The CDR3 has 14 amino acids.

About this clone itself: Other DNA sequences in this sample translate to the same CDR3. The rearrangement links TRBV11-2 to TRBJ2-7; D is undetermined. This CDR3 spans 13 amino acids. The germline gives CDR1 SGHAT, CDR2 FQNNGV. The ends were cut back, 1 base at V and 0 bases at J, with 4 bases in the middle. The CDR3 loop is CASSLGSSYEQYF. DNA of the CDR3: TGTGCCAGCAGCTTAGGAAGCTCCTACGAGCAGTACTTC.

The rearrangement uses TRBV27 and TRBJ2-2; 9 bases line up with TRBD2. Trimming removed 8 bases from V and 5 bases from J; junction bases left unmatched: 15. The CDR3 covers 17 residues. The germline CDR1 and CDR2 sequences are MNHEY and SMNVEV (reference sequence). CDR3 sequence: CASGPQLLAGGTGELFF. The CDR3 DNA sequence: TGTGCCAGCGGGCCACAATTACTAGCGGGCGGGACCGGGGAGCTGTTTTTT.

V usage is TRBV29-1 and J usage is TRBJ2-3; 7 bases are a match to TRBD1. CDR3 length: 13 amino acids. The junction had 7 bases not matched to a gene; V was cut back by 8 bases and J by 2 bases. CDR1 is SQVTM, CDR2 ANQGSEA, per germline. For the CDR3, the DNA is TGCAGCCCCTGGGACAGCCTCACAGATACGCAGTATTTT. Translated, it gives CSPWDSLTDTQYF.

This chain links TRBV6-1 with TRBJ2-6; perhaps TRBD1 as D (5 bases). Germline-derived CDR1 and CDR2 are MNHNS and SASEGT. The ends were cut back, 8 bases at V and 4 bases at J, with 15 bases in the middle. The CDR3 has 15 residues. Here the CDR3 reads CASGIPGYGANVLTF. The CDR3 nucleotides read TGTGCCAGCGGAATCCCAGGGTACGGGGCCAACGTCCTGACTTTC.

The V and J genes are TRBV4-2 and TRBJ2-2; 7 bases fit TRBD1. The junction had 17 bases not matched to a gene; V was cut back by 10 bases and J by 6 bases. Looked up from germline, CDR1 is LGHNA and CDR2 is YNFKEQ. The CDR3 length is 16 residues. The CDR3 DNA is TGTGCCACGCGGCCGCAGGGGGTCTCTCACGCCGGGGAGCTGTTTTTT. Translated, it gives CATRPQGVSHAGELFF.

The gene calls are TRBV7-6 and TRBJ2-1; D is uncertain. V lost 4 bases, J lost 0 bases, and 10 bases lay in between. CDR1 and CDR2 from the germline V gene are SGHVS and FNYEAQ. The CDR3 covers 15 residues. The CDR3 loop is CASSSRSASYNEQFF. CDR3 bases: TGTGCCAGCAGCTCGAGGTCGGCCTCCTACAATGAGCAGTTCTTC.

This clone has only a few counts. This chain's CDR3 is CAWSVGLASEQFF. The CDR3, as DNA: TGTGCCTGGAGTGTAGGACTAGCTTCTGAGCAGTTCTTC. The rearrangement joins TRBV30 to TRBJ2-1, with TRBD2 identical over 8 bases. Germline lookup yields CDR1 GTSNPN and CDR2 SVGIG (reference sequence). The CDR3 loop spans 13 amino acids. Trimming cost V 0 bases and J 9 bases; bases outside gene matches: 4.

V usage is TRBV10-1 and J usage is TRBJ2-7; D might be TRBD1 (6 bases). Germline-derived CDR1 and CDR2 are WNHNN and SYGVQD (reference sequence). Deletions cut 5 bases from V and 2 bases from J, with 16 bases between. The length of the CDR3 is 15 residues. Here the CDR3 reads CASSSIQGIAYEQYF. The CDR3 nucleotides are TGCGCCAGCAGTTCGATTCAGGGGATCGCCTACGAGCAGTACTTC.

The J gene is TRBJ1-4, the V gene TRBV2; 10 nucleotides align to TRBD1. Per germline, CDR1 SNHLY and CDR2 FYNNEI. After removal of 6 bases from V and 7 bases from J, the junction contained 8 bases not matched to a gene. The CDR3 runs to 15 residues. CDR3 nucleotides: TGTGCCAGCAGGGGCCGGGACAGGGGTCGTGAAAAACTGTTTTTT. This encodes CASRGRDRGREKLFF.

This chain links TRBV11-2 with TRBJ2-1; 11 bases agree with TRBD2. This CDR3 spans 17 amino acids. V gave up 10 bases and J gave up 5 bases; unmatched junction bases: 16. Germline V gene lookup returns CDR1 SGHAT and CDR2 FQNNGV. CDR3 in amino acids: CANLPPRRLAGNNEQFF. The CDR3 coding sequence is TGTGCCAACCTACCGCCCCGACGACTAGCGGGAAACAATGAGCAGTTCTTC. Drawing the rest from reference TRBV11-2 and TRBJ2-1, the complete variable domain is EAGVAQSPRYKIIEKRQSVAFWCNPISGHATLYWYQQILGQGPKLLIQFQNNGVVDDSQLPKDRFSAERLKGVDSTLKIQPAKLEDSAVYLCANLPPRRLAGNNEQFFGPGTRLTVL.

This chain uses TRBV6-4 with TRBJ2-2, with 9 nucleotides matching TRBD2. The CDR3 is 16 amino acids. Looked up from germline, CDR1 is MRHNA and CDR2 is SNTAGT. V lost 3 bases, J lost 4 bases, and 6 bases stayed unmatched. CDR3 sequence (DNA): TGTGCCAGCAGTGATCGTCCTAGCGGGGCCACCGGGGAGCTGTTTTTT. It codes for CASSDRPSGATGELFF.

The V gene is TRBV19, the J gene TRBJ2-1; D is ambiguous. The V and J ends lost 3 bases and 5 bases respectively, with 11 bases between them. Germline V gene data show CDR1 as LNHDA and CDR2 as SQIVND (reference sequence). The CDR3 is made up of 14 amino acids. The DNA of the CDR3 is TGTGCCAGTAGTATGGTAAACAGAGACAATGAGCAGTTCTTC. It is translated as CASSMVNRDNEQFF. The whole variable domain, remainder taken from reference TRBV19 and TRBJ2-1, is DGGITQSPKYLFRKEGQNVTLSCEQNLNHDAMYWYRQDPGQGLRLIYYSQIVNDFQKGDIAEGYSVSREKKESFPLTVTSAQKNPTAFYLCASSMVNRDNEQFFGPGTRLTVL.

V is TRBV10-3 and J is TRBJ1-2; D unclear. CDR1 is ENHRY, CDR2 SYGVKD, per germline. The CDR3 totals 13 residues. Trimming pared 0 bases from V and 8 bases from J, leaving 10 bases between. The CDR3 region is CAISESRGGGYTF. Here the CDR3 DNA reads TGTGCCATCAGTGAGTCGCGAGGAGGCGGCTACACCTTC.

The V gene is TRBV7-9, the J gene TRBJ2-2; D might be TRBD1 (6 bases). The germline V gene encodes CDR1 SEHNR and CDR2 FQNEAQ (reference sequence). Deletions cut 5 bases from V and 4 bases from J, with 17 bases between. This CDR3 spans 16 amino acids. The CDR3 here is CASSPRRVQGTGELFF. Here the CDR3 DNA reads TGTGCCAGCAGCCCAAGAAGAGTACAGGGCACCGGGGAGCTGTTTTTT.

Points on this clone: At the DNA level, this CDR3 is encoded by other sequences in the same sample as well. This chain joins TRBV27 and TRBJ2-7, with 11 bases that match TRBD2. The CDR3 loop spans 15 amino acids. The J segment lost 1 base and the V segment lost 4 bases, leaving 3 bases of the junction unmatched. CDR1 and CDR2 (germline): MNHEY, SMNVEV (reference sequence). The chain's CDR3 is CASSSGTSGSYEQYF. CDR3 nucleotides: TGTGCCAGCAGTTCCGGGACTAGCGGTTCCTACGAGCAGTACTTC.